This T cell receptor (beta chain) emerged from a study of regulatory T cells in long-lasting Graves disease. V lost 8 bases and J 4 bases, leaving 6 bases between the germline ends. Germline V gene lookup returns CDR1 LGHDT and CDR2 YNNKEL (reference sequence). The CDR3 runs to 12 residues. Time point specified: persistent/refractory GD, antithyroid drugs over 5 years with positive TRAb. RNA isolated from PBMCs was used to make the TCR library. Patients came from an endocrinology department in Xi'an, China. Assembly of TCR beta libraries relied on iRepertoire HTBI primers together with Arm-PCR of CDR3 regions. TCRdb itself ran the multiplex PCR reads through MiXCR, one entry per CDR3 protein. The sample includes about 290,000 distinct CDR3 sequences, around 23% of them seen just once.

Sequenced here: peripheral blood mononuclear cells (PBMCs), sampled when the disease was refractory, from a patient treated with antithyroid drugs. This TCR derives from a female donor with Graves disease. J is TRBJ2-6 and V is TRBV3-1; D remains ambiguous. In DNA form, the CDR3 reads TGTGCCAGCGGCTACGGGGCCAACGTCCTGACTTTC. Amino acids: CASGYGANVLTF.